This T cell receptor beta chain is from a study of shared clonotypes between healthy human individuals. This clone occurred once. After removal of 9 bases from V and 0 bases from J, the junction contained 7 bases not matched to a gene. The CDR3 sequence is 15 residues long. Germline CDR1 is MNHNS and CDR2 is SASEGT. Assay used: immunoSEQ multiplex PCR; TCRdb lists only in-frame clones, some missing. Among roughly 500,000 clones, 60% to 80% were seen once, and the ten largest hold about 12%. This rearrangement joins TRBV6-1 to TRBJ1-2, with TRBD1 matching over 10 bases. The clonotype comes from a woman in her thirties or forties in good health. Some clones in this sample may be carry-over from other donors' samples. The sample was PBMCs. The CDR3 DNA reads TGTGCCAGTCGGACAGGGGGGACAACTAACTATGGCTACACCTTC. Its protein is CASRTGGTTNYGYTF.